The T cell receptor beta chain under discussion was sequenced for a study of identifying expanded T cells in peripheral blood. Overall study results and limits: Variance in clone template counts between roughly two-week samples significantly increased with total template count across all healthy donors. Technical replicates showed approximately 1.2 changed clones; approximately 2 weeks about 16; four weeks 19.

No infections or other immune events were documented during collection. Trimming shortened V by 5 bases and J by 12 bases, and 11 bases separated the two germline ends. From germline, CDR1 is SNHLY and CDR2 FYNNEI. The CDR3 loop spans 10 amino acids. Data came from immunoSEQ multiplex PCR; TCRdb stores just in-frame clones and leaves some out. This sample has under 130,000 clones, with approximately 90% found just once. With regard to this clone: Its target is not known.

This chain uses TRBV2 with TRBJ2-7; TRBD1 is a possible D gene (6 bases). This receptor was taken from a person aged 18 to 75 in good health. Sequencing was performed on blood. The DNA of the CDR3 is TGTGCCAGCAGTTCCGGGACATTGTACTTC. As protein: CASSSGTLYF.